This T cell receptor beta chain was sequenced during a study of STAT5B mutations in CD4+ large granular lymphocyte leukemia. Method: immunoSEQ multiplex PCR; TCRdb's copy keeps in-frame clones and lacks some. The repertoire includes roughly 32,000 clones, approximately 79% of them detected once, and approximately 2.3% sits in the top ten. CDR1 is LNHDA, CDR2 SQIVND, per germline (reference sequence). The CDR3 has 14 amino acids. Sequenced material: CD4+ T cells from blood buffy coats. The rearrangement joins TRBV19 to TRBJ2-5; D remains ambiguous. Gene TRBJ2-7 matches the end of the DNA better, so the J call may be wrong. This TCR was recovered from a human donor in good health. Here the CDR3 DNA reads TGTGCCAGTAGTATTCCTGGCAACTCCTACGAGCAGTACTTC. It specifies CASSIPGNSYEQYF.